This T cell receptor beta chain originates from a study of PD-L1 blockade in urothelial cancer. Study summary: Researchers found blood samples held a median of approximately 150,000 T cells.

Germline CDR1 is SGHTA and CDR2 is FQGNSA. Trimming shortened V by 2 bases and J by 5 bases, and 18 bases separated the two germline ends. The CDR3 is 16 amino acids. Time point described: pretreatment peripheral blood. Repertoires were generated with immunoSEQ multiplex PCR, while TCRdb's copy carries only in-frame clones and drops some. The sample lists about 95,000 clones; around 90% were seen once. As for this clone: Its antigen is undetermined.

Points from the study as a whole: Clonality of blood TCR below the median before treatment predicted better survival.

This specimen was PBMCs, taken around atezolizumab (anti-PD-L1) treatment. The rearrangement joins TRBV7-2 to TRBJ2-5, with a possible D match to TRBD1 (5 bases). The sequence derives from a man between 60 and 75 years old with urothelial cancer. CDR3 sequence reads: CASSLSPPAGRETQYF. Written as DNA, the CDR3 is TGTGCCAGCAGCTTATCACCGCCGGCAGGGCGGGAGACCCAGTACTTC.